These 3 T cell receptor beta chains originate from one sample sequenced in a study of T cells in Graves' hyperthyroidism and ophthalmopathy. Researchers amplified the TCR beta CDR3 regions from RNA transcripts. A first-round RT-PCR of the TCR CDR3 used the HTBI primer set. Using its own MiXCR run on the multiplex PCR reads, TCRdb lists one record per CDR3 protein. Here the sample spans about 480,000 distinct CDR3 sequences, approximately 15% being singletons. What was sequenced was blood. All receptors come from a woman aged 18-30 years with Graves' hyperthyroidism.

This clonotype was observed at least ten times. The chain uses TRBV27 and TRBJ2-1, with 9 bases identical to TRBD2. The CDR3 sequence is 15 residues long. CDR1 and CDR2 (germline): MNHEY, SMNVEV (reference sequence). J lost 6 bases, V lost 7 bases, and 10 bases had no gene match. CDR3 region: CASTELAGGINEQFF. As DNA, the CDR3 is TGTGCCAGCACTGAACTAGCGGGCGGGATCAATGAGCAGTTCTTC.

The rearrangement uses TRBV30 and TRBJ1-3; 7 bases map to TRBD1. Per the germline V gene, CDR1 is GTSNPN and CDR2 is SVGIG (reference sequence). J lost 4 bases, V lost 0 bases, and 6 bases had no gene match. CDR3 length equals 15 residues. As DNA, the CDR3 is TGTGCCTGGAGTGTACCGGGACAGAACGGAAACACCATATATTTT. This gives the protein CAWSVPGQNGNTIYF.

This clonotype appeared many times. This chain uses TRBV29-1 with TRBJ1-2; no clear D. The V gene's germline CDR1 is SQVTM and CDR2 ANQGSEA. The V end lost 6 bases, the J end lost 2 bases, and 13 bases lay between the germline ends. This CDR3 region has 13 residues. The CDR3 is CSVAPRLNYGYTF. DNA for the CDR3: TGCAGCGTCGCTCCTCGACTCAACTATGGCTACACCTTC.